The entry that follows covers one T cell receptor beta chain sequence. Ages ranged from about 18 to 89 years, with residence in 20 to 30 US areas. Germline lookup yields CDR1 SGHTA and CDR2 FQGNSA. The CDR3 loop spans 15 amino acids. Trimming left V 1 base short and J 1 base short, with 10 bases between. In the source study's methods: Amplifying reference gene primers gave estimates of nucleated cell counts. Profiling relied on immunoSEQ multiplex PCR, and the TCRdb table lists in-frame clones only, not all of them. V and J calls and clone size come straight from that table; D and trimming were deduced from the DNA. The repertoire includes approximately 240,000 clones, roughly 87% of them detected once, and around 6% sits in the top ten. This sample was included in a study of blood T cell repertoires in COVID-19. Turning to the study itself: Samples came from the United States, Italy and Spain, spanning acute and convalescent COVID-19. T cells, B-cell-depleted T cells, or PBMCs supplied cDNA or gDNA.

The receptor's source is a woman in her 30s with acute COVID-19. The chain uses TRBV7-2 and TRBJ2-5; D unclear. Sequenced material: PBMCs or T cells enriched from blood (not recorded which). CDR3 region: CASSLESQIQETQYF. The CDR3 DNA sequence: TGTGCCAGCAGCTTAGAATCCCAAATCCAAGAGACCCAGTACTTC.